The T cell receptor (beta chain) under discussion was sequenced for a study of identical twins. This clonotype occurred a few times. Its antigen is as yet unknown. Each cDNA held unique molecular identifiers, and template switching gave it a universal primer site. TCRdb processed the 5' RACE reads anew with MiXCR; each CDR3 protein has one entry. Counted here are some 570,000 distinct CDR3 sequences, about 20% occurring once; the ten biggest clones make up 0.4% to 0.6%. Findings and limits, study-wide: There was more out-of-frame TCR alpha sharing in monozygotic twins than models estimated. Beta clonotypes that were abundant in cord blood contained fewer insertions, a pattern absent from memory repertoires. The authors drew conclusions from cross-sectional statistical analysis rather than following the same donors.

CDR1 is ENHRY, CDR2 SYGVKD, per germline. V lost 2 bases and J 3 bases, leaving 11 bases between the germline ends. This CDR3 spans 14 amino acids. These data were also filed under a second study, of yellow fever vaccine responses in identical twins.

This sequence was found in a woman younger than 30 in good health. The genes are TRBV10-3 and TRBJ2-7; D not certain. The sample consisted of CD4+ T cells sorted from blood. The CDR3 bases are TGTGCCATCAGTGAGAGGGTGGACCTCTACGAGCAGTACGTC. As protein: CAISERVDLYEQYV.